The source of this TCR beta chain is a study of blood T cell repertoires in COVID-19. Across the study: There were acute and convalescent COVID-19 samples, and they came from the United States, Italy and Spain. PBMCs, B-cell-depleted T cells, or T cells were the source of the cDNA or gDNA that made up the material.

Followed over time, Seattle patients had been enrolled while infection was active. The CDR3 consists of 12 residues. V dropped 10 bases and J dropped 2; count of bases not matched to a gene: 4. Germline V gene sequence: CDR1 MDHEN, CDR2 SYDVKM. Source study methods: Amplified reference gene primers provided the basis for estimating nucleated cell counts. The repertoire was sequenced with immunoSEQ multiplex PCR; TCRdb's copy has only in-frame clones and lacks some. That table is the source of V, J and clone size, and D and trimming were worked out from the DNA. The repertoire holds some 110,000 clones, around 85% seen once, with 2.5% to 3.5% in the top ten.

The receptor comes from a woman at least 80 years old with COVID-19, enrolled during active disease. Sequencing was carried out using peripheral blood. The genes are TRBV28 and TRBJ2-5, with 7 bases aligning to TRBD1. CDR3 nucleotides: TGTGCCACCATGGGACAGCAAGAGACCCAGTACTTC. Translated, it gives CATMGQQETQYF.